The 24 T cell receptor beta chains below come from one sample, sequenced in a study of shared clonotypes between healthy human individuals. Generated by immunoSEQ multiplex PCR, the TCRdb table keeps only in-frame clones and is missing some. The profile covers hundreds of thousands of clones, with 55% to 75% appearing a single time and 1.8% taken by the ten largest. The specimen was memory CD4+ T cells sorted from blood. Subset of the sample: CD45RA-negative fraction. The receptor set was obtained from a woman aged 25 to 45 in good health.

CDR3 residues: CSVGEEHWGAQHF. CDR3 nucleotide sequence: TGCAGCGTTGGCGAGGAGCACTGGGGGGCCCAGCATTTT. This chain links TRBV29-1 with TRBJ1-5; tentatively, D is TRBD1 (5 bases). V lost 4 bases to trimming and J lost 11 bases, with 18 bases between them. The germline V gene has CDR1 SQVTM and CDR2 ANQGSEA. The CDR3 extends over 13 amino acids. Drawing the rest from reference TRBV29-1 and TRBJ1-5, the complete variable domain is SAVISQKPSRDICQRGTSLTIQCQVDSQVTMMFWYRQQPGQSLTLIATANQGSEATYESGFVIDKFPISRPNLTFSTLTVSNMSPEDSSIYLCSVGEEHWGAQHFGDGTRLSIL.

The V and J genes are TRBV6-4 and TRBJ2-1; 12 positions match TRBD2. V was clipped by 5 bases and J by 7 bases; unmatched bases: 6. Germline lookup yields CDR1 MRHNA and CDR2 SNTAGT. This CDR3 region has 15 residues. CDR3: CASSRLAGEGNEQFF. The CDR3 DNA reads TGTGCCAGCAGTAGACTAGCGGGAGAGGGGAATGAGCAGTTCTTC.

V is TRBV5-6 and J is TRBJ1-2; no firm D call. V lost 6 bases and J 5 bases, leaving 23 bases between the germline ends. This CDR3 has 16 amino acids. Germline V CDR1 and CDR2: SGHDT, YYEEEE. The CDR3 DNA sequence: TGTGCCAGCACTCCAAAATTCGGGGATCGAATTTATGGCTACACCTTC. This sequence encodes CASTPKFGDRIYGYTF.

This rearrangement joins TRBV25-1 to TRBJ1-1, with a possible D match to TRBD1 (6 bases). The CDR3 runs to 14 residues. V was trimmed by 4 bases and J by 1 base, leaving 10 bases between them. Germline CDR1 reads MGHDK; CDR2 reads SYGVNS. CDR3 loop: CASSGQGRNTEAFF. CDR3 in DNA: TGTGCCAGCAGTGGCCAGGGGCGGAACACTGAAGCTTTCTTT. The full variable domain, rest sourced from reference TRBV25-1 and TRBJ1-1, is EADIYQTPRYLVIGTGKKITLECSQTMGHDKMYWYQQDPGMELHLIHYSYGVNSTEKGDLSSESTVSRIRTEHFPLTLESARPSHTSQYLCASSGQGRNTEAFFGQGTRLTVV.

Notes on this clone: This specimen includes other DNA sequences encoding the same CDR3. The rearrangement links TRBV29-1 to TRBJ2-2, with a weak D call TRBD2 (5 bases). The CDR3 totals 14 residues. V lost 4 bases, J lost 0 bases, and 9 bases lay in between. Germline-derived CDR1 and CDR2 are SQVTM and ANQGSEA. The CDR3 protein is CSVGTGTNTGELFF. CDR3 coding DNA: TGCAGCGTTGGGACTGGGACGAACACCGGGGAGCTGTTTTTT.

This clone was counted many times. The chain is built from TRBV28 and TRBJ2-4; D remains ambiguous. The CDR3 covers 13 residues. The germline V gene has CDR1 MDHEN and CDR2 SYDVKM. Trimming stripped 2 bases from V and 3 bases from J, with 5 bases between. CDR3 sequence reads: CASSLQDKNIQYF. The CDR3 nucleotides are TGTGCCAGCAGTTTACAGGACAAAAACATTCAGTACTTC.

This clone was detected only a few times. The chain employs TRBV11-1 and TRBJ2-1; 8 nucleotides agree with TRBD2. This CDR3 contains 15 residues. V lost 3 bases to trimming and J lost 7 bases; unmatched junction nucleotides: 8. Germline CDR1 reads SGHAT; CDR2 reads FQDESV (reference sequence). DNA of the CDR3: TGTGCCAGCAGCTTGGAAACGGGAGGGTTTAATGAGCAGTTCTTC. It translates to CASSLETGGFNEQFF.

This clone was detected many times. This rearrangement joins TRBV4-2 to TRBJ2-1; 7 nucleotides align to TRBD2. This CDR3 region has 16 residues. After removal of 0 bases from V and 9 bases from J, the junction contained 11 bases not matched to a gene. From germline, CDR1 is LGHNA and CDR2 YNFKEQ. The CDR3 DNA is TGTGCCAGCAGCCAAGATCCCAGCGGGAACTTCGGTGAGCAGTTCTTC. Residues: CASSQDPSGNFGEQFF.

The rearrangement links TRBV9 to TRBJ2-1; 9 bases agree with TRBD2. CDR3 length: 18 amino acids. Germline-derived CDR1 and CDR2 are SGDLS and YYNGEE. The junction had 14 bases not matched to a gene; V was cut back by 3 bases and J by 4 bases. The CDR3 sequence: CASSGGRVGREGYNEQFF. CDR3 bases: TGTGCCAGCAGCGGAGGGCGCGTAGGGCGGGAGGGGTACAATGAGCAGTTCTTC.

This clone was found many times. The chain links TRBV6-6 to TRBJ1-5; D unclear. The germline V gene encodes CDR1 MNHNY and CDR2 SVGAGI (reference sequence). Trimming took 5 bases from V and 5 from J, leaving 7 bases between them. The CDR3 is made up of 12 amino acids. CDR3 sequence (DNA): TGTGCCAGCAGTACCCGAGATCAGCCCCAGCATTTT. Amino acid sequence: CASSTRDQPQHF.

The table lists this clone with a few counts. The sample has other DNA sequences that encode this CDR3 too. The chain combines TRBV19 with TRBJ2-1, with D perhaps being TRBD1 or TRBD2 (5 bases each). From germline, CDR1 is LNHDA and CDR2 SQIVND (reference sequence). The CDR3 loop spans 15 amino acids. V was pared by 1 base and J by 4 bases, with 11 bases between. The DNA for the CDR3 is TGTGCCAGTAGTATAGGCGGTGAGGGGTACAATGAGCAGTTCTTC. It encodes CASSIGGEGYNEQFF.

The CDR3 loop is CSVGNRQATEAFF. The CDR3 DNA reads TGCAGCGTCGGCAACCGTCAGGCCACTGAAGCTTTCTTT. V usage is TRBV29-1 and J usage is TRBJ1-1; no clear D. CDR1 is SQVTM, CDR2 ANQGSEA, per germline. The germline V and J ends were trimmed by 6 bases and 4 bases, with 15 bases remaining between them. The CDR3 has 13 residues.

The rearrangement uses TRBV28 and TRBJ1-2; D is possibly TRBD1 (6 bases). From germline, CDR1 is MDHEN and CDR2 SYDVKM. Between the trimmed V and J ends, which lost 6 bases and 4 bases, there was a span of 18 bases. This CDR3 has 15 residues. Here the CDR3 DNA reads TGTGCCAGCAGGGCGAGTGTACAGGGAAGCTATGGCTACACCTTC. This encodes CASRASVQGSYGYTF.

The chain carries TRBV27 and TRBJ2-7; TRBD2 agrees at 13 bases. Germline V CDR1 and CDR2: MNHEY, SMNVEV (reference sequence). CDR3 length: 20 amino acids. V lost 3 bases, J lost 0 bases, and 14 bases stayed unmatched. CDR3 in DNA: TGTGCCAGCAGTTTTTGGACTAGCGGGAGTGGTAAAATAAGCTCCTACGAGCAGTACTTC. Its translation: CASSFWTSGSGKISSYEQYF.

In the case of this clone: The sample carries other DNA sequences with the same CDR3. The rearrangement links TRBV19 to TRBJ2-1; 12 nucleotides match TRBD2. Looked up from germline, CDR1 is LNHDA and CDR2 is SQIVND (reference sequence). This CDR3 comprises 16 residues. The V and J ends lost 2 bases and 4 bases, in that order; junction bases with no gene match: 3. The DNA of the CDR3 is TGTGCCAGTAGTATACTAGCGGGAGGGTCATACAATGAGCAGTTCTTC. Its translation: CASSILAGGSYNEQFF.

This clone has just one count. This chain uses TRBV27 with TRBJ2-2; TRBD1 matches at 8 bases. There are 16 residues in the CDR3. The germline CDR1 and CDR2 sequences are MNHEY and SMNVEV (reference sequence). Trimming took 0 bases from V and 4 from J; bases not matched to a gene: 4. The CDR3 DNA reads TGTGCCAGCAGTTTATCGGGGGACAGGACCACCGGGGAGCTGTTTTTT. It translates to CASSLSGDRTTGELFF.

The rearrangement uses TRBV18 and TRBJ1-5; tentative D call: TRBD1 (5 bases). This CDR3 spans 15 amino acids. Per the germline V gene, CDR1 is KGHSH and CDR2 is LQKENI. The V and J ends lost 3 bases and 6 bases respectively, with 15 bases between them. CDR3 sequence reads: CASSPPRVEGQPQHF. DNA for the CDR3: TGTGCCAGCTCACCTCCCAGGGTCGAAGGTCAGCCCCAGCATTTT. Looking up the rest from reference TRBV18 and TRBJ1-5 gives the full variable domain: NAGVMQNPRHLVRRRGQEARLRCSPMKGHSHVYWYRQLPEEGLKFMVYLQKENIIDESGMPKERFSAEFPKEGPSILRIQQVVRGDSAAYFCASSPPRVEGQPQHFGDGTRLSIL.

The chain couples TRBV27 to TRBJ2-7; TRBD2 matches at 7 bases. The CDR3 spans 13 residues. The germline gives CDR1 MNHEY, CDR2 SMNVEV (reference sequence). J gave up 1 base and V 6 bases, and 3 bases lay outside the gene matches. CDR3 residues: CASRGTTSYEQYF. In DNA form, the CDR3 reads TGTGCCAGCAGGGGGACTACATCCTACGAGCAGTACTTC.

The chain couples TRBV2 to TRBJ1-2; weak D call: TRBD1 (6 bases). Germline CDR1 is SNHLY and CDR2 is FYNNEI. V was clipped by 6 bases and J by 4 bases, with 15 bases between them. The CDR3 sequence is 14 residues long. This chain's CDR3 is CASSLQGGSYGYTF. The CDR3 coding sequence is TGTGCCAGCAGCCTACAGGGCGGCAGCTATGGCTACACCTTC. The full variable domain, completed using reference TRBV2 and TRBJ1-2, is EPEVTQTPSHQVTQMGQEVILRCVPISNHLYFYWYRQILGQKVEFLVSFYNNEISEKSEIFDDQFSVERPDGSNFTLKIRSTKLEDSAMYFCASSLQGGSYGYTFGSGTRLTVV.

The chain is built from TRBV11-2 and TRBJ2-3; TRBD2 agrees at 13 bases. Looked up from germline, CDR1 is SGHAT and CDR2 is FQNNGV. The V and J ends lost 6 bases and 6 bases, in that order; junction bases with no gene match: 6. The CDR3 loop spans 15 amino acids. DNA for the CDR3: TGTGCCAGCAGTCGGACTAGCGGGAGTGCCGATACGCAGTATTTT. This encodes CASSRTSGSADTQYF.

The rearrangement joins TRBV28 to TRBJ1-2, with a tentative D call TRBD1 (6 bases). CDR3 length: 13 amino acids. Germline V gene lookup returns CDR1 MDHEN and CDR2 SYDVKM. Between the trimmed V and J ends, which lost 6 bases and 4 bases, there was a span of 12 bases. DNA of the CDR3: TGTGCCAGCAGCCAGGGACAAATCTATGGCTACACCTTC. Its translation: CASSQGQIYGYTF.

The chain couples TRBV19 to TRBJ1-5; D possibly corresponds to TRBD1 (6 bases). The CDR3 loop spans 15 amino acids. CDR1 and CDR2 (germline): LNHDA, SQIVND (reference sequence). Trimming pared 5 bases from V and 6 bases from J, leaving 17 bases between. CDR3 nucleotide sequence: TGTGCCAGTAGTGCCAAGACAGGACTTAGTCAGCCCCAGCATTTT. Its translation is CASSAKTGLSQPQHF.

This clone appeared a few times. The chain recombines TRBV7-8 with TRBJ2-2, with 9 bases matching TRBD2. From germline, CDR1 is SGHVS and CDR2 FQNEAQ. The CDR3 totals 15 residues. Losses at the gene ends were 5 bases for V and 5 bases for J; bases not matched to a gene: 6. The CDR3 DNA is TGTGCCAGCAGCCCCGGCACTAGCGGGACCGGGGAGCTGTTTTTT. It translates to CASSPGTSGTGELFF.

The rearrangement links TRBV5-1 to TRBJ2-1; 7 nucleotides match TRBD2. The CDR3 runs to 15 residues. CDR1 is SGHRS and CDR2 is YFSETQ in the germline V gene. Unmatched junction bases numbered 4, after V lost 3 bases and J lost 1 base. The DNA of the CDR3 is TGCGCCAGCAGCTATACCGGGGGGTCCTACAATGAGCAGTTCTTC. Translating it yields CASSYTGGSYNEQFF.